Sequencing of this T cell receptor beta chain was carried out in a study of cytomegalovirus exposure and HLA in healthy donors. Healthy bone marrow donors made up the cohort. A multiplex PCR was run with 60 Vbeta primers and 13 Jbeta primers. Profiled with immunoSEQ multiplex PCR; TCRdb holds only in-frame clones, not every one. The sample contains around 93,000 clones, 70% to 85% of which appear only once. The V gene lost 4 bases and the J gene lost 1 base, with 13 bases spanning the gap. Germline V gene data show CDR1 as MGHRA and CDR2 as YSYEKL. The CDR3 has 15 amino acids. The sample comprised PBMCs. This sequence originates from a man aged 45 to 65 in good health and CMV-seronegative. The rearrangement links TRBV4-1 to TRBJ2-5, with D perhaps matching TRBD1 (5 bases). CDR3 loop: CASSPLTVPQETQYF. The DNA of the CDR3 is TGCGCCAGCAGCCCGTTGACAGTCCCCCAAGAGACCCAGTACTTC.